This T cell receptor beta chain was profiled in a study of blood T cell repertoires in COVID-19 (dated by TCRdb to the early 2020s). In the study overall: The collaborator samples originated in the United States, Italy and Spain and spanned the acute and convalescent phases of COVID-19. The sample metadata nearly always contained a de-identified subject ID, COVID-19 status, age in years and sex. The material from the prospective study consisted of cDNA or gDNA derived from T cells, B-cell-depleted T cells, or PBMCs. The repertoires were released in a freely available public database meant as a resource for research on the immune response to SARS-CoV-2. HLA class I and class II types, where available, came from metadata supplied by the sample provider rather than from assay-based typing. The samples were drawn from the first 160 participants of the ongoing ImmuneRACE study and from over 950 subjects provided by 6 global collaborators. Deeply sampled blood TCRbeta repertoires from subjects exposed to, actively infected with, or recovered from COVID-19 were included in the dataset. The investigation overall reported the following: The quantity of clinical and demographic metadata differed by source and by participant and was supplied without curation.

At one collaborating source in Seattle, patients were enrolled during active infection and were followed longitudinally through the course of disease. The collaborating institutions used their own protocols to collect whole blood in K2EDTA tubes. For TCRbeta analysis, collaborators shipped samples as frozen whole blood, isolated PBMCs, or DNA extracted from either of those sample types. CDR1 and CDR2 were assigned from the germline V gene (reference sequence) as LNHDA and SQIVND. The germline ends are 12 bases apart after V is trimmed by 6 bases and J by 0 bases. Measured from the cysteine to the phenylalanine, the CDR3 is 15 residues long. Only CDR3 DNA is held: 45 bases, read in frame from base 1. The immunoSEQ Assay, a bias-controlled multiplex PCR, was used to amplify TCRbeta CDR3 regions from genomic DNA. In the source study's methods: The number of nucleated cells in each sample was estimated from the amplification of reference gene primers within the assay. To quantify the absolute abundance of each unique TCRbeta CDR3 rearrangement, sequence reads were collapsed and filtered. Productive Simpson clonality was computed per sample as the square root of Simpson's diversity index over productive rearrangements. What TCRdb holds here is the immuneACCESS table cut down to in-frame rearrangements. Part of the clones is not present; checked against another copy, under half of the missing clones reflect an unresolved V gene, and the others are unexplained. The D gene and trimming were derived from the DNA, and the V and J assignments and clone size from that table. The sample data list tens of thousands of clones, and approximately 84% of these were observed just once. The ten biggest clones cover less than 15% of the sample.

About this clone itself: It lacks a known antigen. Base qualities are not provided; no much larger clone lies one nucleotide away.

Specimen: peripheral blood. This clonotype originated in a man in his fifties with COVID-19, enrolled during active disease. The V and J segments used are TRBV19 and TRBJ1-5, with no confident D gene call. The CDR3 here reads CASSPFENSNQPQHF. The bases are TGTGCCAGTAGCCCGTTCGAGAATAGCAATCAGCCCCAGCATTTT.